The 17 T cell receptor beta chains reported below all come from one sample, sequenced in a study of response to subunit inactivated influenza vaccine. TCRdb redid the calling of the RT-PCR reads with MiXCR, one entry per CDR3 protein. This table holds a few hundred thousand distinct CDR3 sequences, 12% found once. The sequenced sample was non-naive T cells sorted from PBMCs, obtained 14 to 15 days before vaccination. The source is a man aged 50-59 years who received an inactivated influenza vaccine.

The chain has TRBV4-3 and TRBJ1-2, with D uncertain. Germline CDR1 reads LGHNA; CDR2 reads YSLEER. This CDR3 contains 16 residues. The V end was cut by 0 bases, the J end by 0 bases, with 11 bases between. CDR3 protein: CASSQDNQPANYGYTF. CDR3 bases: TGCGCCAGCAGCCAAGATAACCAGCCCGCTAACTATGGCTACACCTTC.

There are a few counts of this clonotype. The rearrangement joins TRBV9 to TRBJ2-7; 10 positions match TRBD1. CDR3 length: 14 residues. The V gene end was trimmed by 0 bases and the J gene end by 4 bases; junction bases not matched to a gene: 1. Germline CDR1 SGDLS, CDR2 YYNGEE. The CDR3 protein is CASSVEDRGYEQYF. DNA for the CDR3: TGTGCCAGCAGCGTAGAGGACAGGGGGTACGAGCAGTACTTC.

This clonotype was observed a few times. The genes are TRBV20-1 and TRBJ1-1; TRBD1 aligns across 9 bases. CDR1 is DFQATT, CDR2 SNEGSKA, per germline (reference sequence). The CDR3 runs 15 residues. The V gene end was trimmed by 2 bases and the J gene end by 5 bases; junction bases not matched to a gene: 9. CDR3 protein: CSARPETGGRTEAFF. CDR3 DNA: TGCAGTGCTAGACCTGAGACAGGGGGGAGGACTGAAGCTTTCTTT.

The chain links TRBV9 to TRBJ2-1; D unclear. The V end lost 0 bases, the J end lost 3 bases, and 7 bases lay between the germline ends. The germline V gene has CDR1 SGDLS and CDR2 YYNGEE. The CDR3 covers 14 residues. The CDR3 loop is CASSVDGLYNEQFF. In nucleotides, the CDR3 is TGTGCCAGCAGCGTAGACGGCCTCTACAATGAGCAGTTCTTC.

V and J are TRBV12-3 or TRBV12-4 and TRBJ2-2, with TRBD2 as a possible D gene (6 bases). Between the trimmed V and J ends, which lost 2 bases and 6 bases, there was a span of 19 bases. The CDR3 loop spans 17 amino acids. The DNA for the CDR3 is TGTGCCAGCAGTTTAATCTATGGGCGGGGAGACGCCGGGGAGCTGTTTTTT. Translation gives CASSLIYGRGDAGELFF.

The table lists this clonotype with a few counts. The chain employs TRBV20-1 and TRBJ2-6, with a tentative D call TRBD1 (6 bases). The V end was cut by 6 bases, the J end by 2 bases, with 11 bases between. The CDR3 is 14 residues long. Germline values: CDR1 DFQATT, CDR2 SNEGSKA (reference sequence). As DNA, the CDR3 is TGCAGTGCCATGAACAGGGCTGGGGCCAACGTCCTGACTTTC. It encodes CSAMNRAGANVLTF.

This clonotype appeared once. The junction departs from the called germline gene at one end, perhaps through a read error. V usage is TRBV29-1 and J usage is TRBJ2-5; D might be TRBD2 (5 bases). The CDR3 loop spans 11 amino acids. Germline V gene sequence: CDR1 SQVTM, CDR2 ANQGSEA. The chain's CDR3 is CSGGRRETQQF. The CDR3, as DNA: TGCAGCGGAGGGCGTAGGGAGACCCAGCAGTTC.

V and J are TRBV18 and TRBJ2-2; 9 bases are a match to TRBD1. The CDR3 has 15 amino acids. From germline, CDR1 is KGHSH and CDR2 LQKENI. V lost 4 bases and J lost 4; bases outside the gene matches: 4. The CDR3 is CASSLRTGVTGELFF. Here the CDR3 DNA reads TGTGCCAGCTCACTCCGGACAGGGGTCACCGGGGAGCTGTTTTTT. Using reference TRBV18 and TRBJ2-2 for the parts outside the CDR3, the full variable domain is NAGVMQNPRHLVRRRGQEARLRCSPMKGHSHVYWYRQLPEEGLKFMVYLQKENIIDESGMPKERFSAEFPKEGPSILRIQQVVRGDSAAYFCASSLRTGVTGELFFGEGSRLTVL.

This clonotype has a handful of counts. The J gene is TRBJ2-7, the V gene TRBV10-3; the match to TRBD1 covers 8 bases. V lost 6 bases to trimming and J lost 1 base; unmatched junction nucleotides: 2. Looked up from germline, CDR1 is ENHRY and CDR2 is SYGVKD. The CDR3 is made up of 13 amino acids. Written as DNA, the CDR3 is TGTGCCATCAGCAGACAGGGGTCCTACGAGCAGTACTTC. Its protein is CAISRQGSYEQYF.

The rearrangement joins TRBV16 to TRBJ1-5; possibly TRBD1 for D (5 bases). Trimming stripped 2 bases from V and 2 bases from J, with 10 bases between. CDR1 is KGHSY and CDR2 is FQNENV in the germline V gene. The CDR3 runs to 15 residues. In nucleotides, the CDR3 is TGTGCCAGCAGCCAAGGGGGTTATGGCAATCAGCCCCAGCATTTT. Amino acids: CASSQGGYGNQPQHF.

As for this clonotype: This may stem from a read error, because a much larger clone lies one nucleotide away. V gene TRBV4-1 combines with J gene TRBJ2-7, with D unclear. The V end was cut by 2 bases, the J end by 3 bases, with 14 bases between. CDR1 MGHRA and CDR2 YSYEKL come from the germline V gene. This CDR3 contains 15 residues. The CDR3, as DNA: TGCGCCAGCAGCCAATATGACTCGCAGCTCTACGAGCAGTACTTC. This codes for CASSQYDSQLYEQYF.

This clonotype has just a few counts. This chain connects TRBV5-1 to TRBJ1-2, with TRBD1 as a possible D gene (5 bases). There are 15 residues in the CDR3. Trimming stripped 0 bases from V and 4 bases from J, with 13 bases between. Germline CDR1 SGHRS, CDR2 YFSETQ. CDR3 DNA: TGCGCCAGCAGCTTGGTTCCGGGTGGGACCTATGGCTACACCTTC. Its protein is CASSLVPGGTYGYTF.

This clonotype has ten or more counts. V is TRBV4-3 and J is TRBJ2-1; TRBD2 agrees at 9 bases. CDR3 size: 17 residues. Germline V CDR1 and CDR2: LGHNA, YSLEER. The trim removed 0 bases at V and 2 bases at J, leaving 5 bases unmatched. CDR3 bases: TGCGCCAGCAGCCAAGATCTTGCTAGCGGGGCCTACAATGAGCAGTTCTTC. Translated, it gives CASSQDLASGAYNEQFF.

This sequence joins TRBV14 and TRBJ2-2; the match to TRBD2 covers 13 bases. Per the germline V gene, CDR1 is SGHDN and CDR2 is FVKESK. The CDR3 is 18 amino acids. V dropped 3 bases and J dropped 4; count of bases not matched to a gene: 8. Here the CDR3 DNA reads TGTGCCAGCAGCCACACGACTAGCGGGGGGACAATCACCGGGGAGCTGTTTTTT. As protein: CASSHTTSGGTITGELFF.

This clonotype was seen a few times. The chain joins TRBV7-8 to TRBJ1-1; D is uncertain. Trimming shortened V by 3 bases and J by 8 bases, and 13 bases separated the two germline ends. Germline V gene sequence: CDR1 SGHVS, CDR2 FQNEAQ. The CDR3 has 13 amino acids. The CDR3 here is CASSFRDNQEAFF. The CDR3 region has the DNA TGTGCCAGCAGCTTTAGAGACAACCAGGAAGCTTTCTTT.

This clonotype was detected only a few times. The chain couples TRBV20-1 to TRBJ2-1; 15 bases match TRBD2. V lost 5 bases, J lost 6 bases, and 14 bases stayed unmatched. The CDR3 is 18 amino acids. CDR1 and CDR2 (germline): DFQATT, SNEGSKA (reference sequence). The CDR3 DNA is TGCAGTGCTCGTGGTGGACTAGCGGGAGGGAGGGGAGTCAATGAGCAGTTCTTC. The encoded protein is CSARGGLAGGRGVNEQFF.

The sample holds many counts of this clonotype. The rearrangement links TRBV29-1 to TRBJ2-2, with D unclear. Germline CDR1 reads SQVTM; CDR2 reads ANQGSEA. The CDR3 totals 13 residues. The chain's CDR3 is CGVRARNTGELFF. In nucleotides, the CDR3 is TGCGGGGTTAGGGCCAGGAACACCGGGGAGCTGTTTTTT.